Listed below are T cell receptor beta chains from one sample, sequenced in a study of human CD4 T cells and Enterobacteriaceae. Profiling relied on immunoSEQ multiplex PCR, and the TCRdb table lists in-frame clones only, not all of them. Among around 26,000 clones, about 82% were seen once, and the ten largest hold around 0.96%. Sequenced sample: memory CD4+ T cells from blood. The receptors shown here come from a human donor in good health. Each CDR3 is given with its conserved first and last residue. The order of the fields is D gene, J gene, clone size, V gene, CDR3 protein, CDR3 DNA. D genes are given only for firm matches. The size entry is marked missing in some rows and otherwise reads once, few, many or a size class.

D: .; J: TRBJ2-3; size: .; V: TRBV7-9; CDR3: CASSILGGTDTQYF; DNA: TGTGCCAGCAGCATTTTGGGGGGCACAGATACGCAGTATTTT
D: .; J: TRBJ1-4; size: .; V: TRBV18; CDR3: CASSWQGPEKLFF; DNA: TGTGCCAGCTCGTGGCAGGGTCCCGAAAAACTGTTTTTT
D: .; J: TRBJ1-2; size: once; V: TRBV30; CDR3: CAWSARQRPNYGYTF; DNA: TGTGCCTGGAGCGCCAGACAGCGGCCCAACTATGGCTACACCTTC
D: .; J: TRBJ2-7; size: .; V: TRBV18; CDR3: CASSSPLGPRDEQYF; DNA: TGTGCCAGCTCATCCCCTCTAGGACCTAGAGACGAGCAGTACTTC
D: .; J: TRBJ1-1; size: .; V: TRBV4-1; CDR3: CASSPRAGNTEAFF; DNA: TGCGCCAGCAGCCCCAGGGCAGGGAACACTGAAGCTTTCTTT
D: .; J: TRBJ1-2; size: few; V: TRBV9; CDR3: CASSPGTRYGYTF; DNA: TGTGCCAGCAGCCCCGGGACACGGTATGGCTACACCTTC
D: .; J: TRBJ2-3; size: .; V: TRBV2; CDR3: CASSETYPQYF; DNA: TGTGCCAGCAGTGAGACTTATCCGCAGTATTTT
D: TRBD1; J: TRBJ1-2; size: .; V: TRBV9; CDR3: CASRRPGQAYGYTF; DNA: TGTGCCAGCAGACGACCTGGACAGGCTTATGGCTACACCTTC
D: .; J: TRBJ1-2; size: .; V: TRBV7-2; CDR3: CASSLEVRLRTF; DNA: TGTGCCAGCAGCTTAGAGGTACGCCTTCGGACCTTC
D: .; J: TRBJ1-1; size: .; V: TRBV18; CDR3: CASSPGKHEAFF; DNA: TGTGCCAGCTCACCAGGGAAGCATGAAGCTTTCTTT
D: .; J: TRBJ2-2; size: .; V: TRBV5-5; CDR3: CASRIGRVNTGELFF; DNA: TGTGCCAGCAGGATTGGCAGGGTGAACACCGGGGAGCTGTTTTTT
D: .; J: TRBJ1-5; size: .; V: TRBV4-2; CDR3: CASSQDLRESNQPQHF; DNA: TGTGCCAGCAGCCAAGATCTGAGGGAGAGCAATCAGCCCCAGCATTTT
D: .; J: TRBJ2-1; size: .; V: TRBV27; CDR3: CASSLQTGSSYNEQFF; DNA: TGTGCCAGCAGTTTACAAACTGGGAGCTCCTACAATGAGCAGTTCTTC
D: .; J: TRBJ1-1; size: .; V: TRBV6-5; CDR3: CASSYIYSGGNTEAFF; DNA: TGTGCCAGCAGTTACATTTATTCGGGGGGGAACACTGAAGCTTTCTTT
D: .; J: TRBJ2-7; size: .; V: TRBV6-4; CDR3: CASRKPGTAYEQYF; DNA: TGTGCCAGCAGAAAACCCGGGACCGCTTACGAGCAGTACTTC
D: TRBD2; J: TRBJ2-5; size: .; V: TRBV6-5; CDR3: CASSGLAGGQETQYF; DNA: TGTGCCAGCAGTGGGTTAGCGGGGGGACAAGAGACCCAGTACTTC
D: .; J: TRBJ2-3; size: few; V: TRBV5-1; CDR3: CASSLFGALTDTQYF; DNA: TGCGCCAGCAGCTTGTTCGGGGCCCTCACAGATACGCAGTATTTT
D: .; J: TRBJ2-2; size: .; V: TRBV9; CDR3: CASSTSNSRYTGELFF; DNA: TGTGCCAGCAGCACAAGTAATAGCAGATACACCGGGGAGCTGTTTTTT
D: TRBD2; J: TRBJ2-1; size: .; V: TRBV29-1; CDR3: CSVDGGTSNEQFF; DNA: TGCAGCGTTGACGGCGGGACTAGCAATGAGCAGTTCTTC
D: .; J: TRBJ1-4; size: .; V: TRBV4-1; CDR3: CASSQGRREKLFF; DNA: TGCGCCAGCAGCCAAGGGAGACGGGAAAAACTGTTTTTT
D: TRBD1; J: TRBJ1-1; size: few; V: TRBV29-1; CDR3: CSGGQGNTEAFF; DNA: TGCAGCGGAGGACAGGGCAACACTGAAGCTTTCTTT
D: TRBD1; J: TRBJ1-5; size: few; V: TRBV5-8; CDR3: CASSNRGQGNQPQHF; DNA: TGTGCCAGCAGCAATAGAGGACAGGGCAATCAGCCCCAGCATTTT
D: .; J: TRBJ1-6; size: once; V: TRBV19; CDR3: CASRPGRGNSPLHF; DNA: TGTGCCAGTCGCCCGGGACGGGGGAATTCACCCCTCCACTTT
D: TRBD1; J: TRBJ2-5; size: once; V: TRBV11-2; CDR3: CASSLDLDRVVIYF; DNA: TGTGCCAGCAGCTTAGATTTGGACAGGGTGGTAATATACTTC
D: .; J: TRBJ2-1; size: once; V: TRBV6-5; CDR3: CASSYPGAADEQFF; DNA: TGTGCCAGCAGCTACCCCGGGGCAGCGGATGAGCAGTTCTTC
D: TRBD2; J: TRBJ2-1; size: .; V: TRBV4-1; CDR3: CASSQDQPRLGTTWYNEQFF; DNA: TGCGCCAGCAGCCAAGATCAGCCAAGGCTTGGGACTACATGGTACAATGAGCAGTTCTTC
D: .; J: TRBJ1-4; size: .; V: TRBV30; CDR3: CAWSEMGGANEKLFF; DNA: TGTGCCTGGAGTGAGATGGGGGGGGCTAATGAAAAACTGTTTTTT
D: TRBD1; J: TRBJ1-3; size: .; V: TRBV18; CDR3: CASSPRRQGEAGNTIYF; DNA: TGTGCCAGCTCACCACGGCGACAGGGGGAAGCTGGAAACACCATATATTTT
D: TRBD2; J: TRBJ2-5; size: .; V: TRBV18; CDR3: CASSPQDGTRETQYF; DNA: TGTGCCAGCTCACCACAGGACGGGACTAGGGAGACCCAGTACTTC
D: .; J: TRBJ1-2; size: .; V: TRBV5-1; CDR3: CASSQTGNYGYTF; DNA: TGCGCCAGCAGCCAAACGGGCAACTATGGCTACACCTTC
D: .; J: TRBJ2-2; size: .; V: TRBV6-1; CDR3: CASTENTGELFF; DNA: TGTGCCAGCACCGAAAACACCGGGGAGCTGTTTTTT
D: TRBD2; J: TRBJ2-7; size: .; V: TRBV10-3; CDR3: CAISEQLAGGLYEQYF; DNA: TGTGCCATCAGTGAGCAACTAGCGGGGGGACTCTACGAGCAGTACTTC
D: TRBD1; J: TRBJ1-2; size: .; V: TRBV12-5; CDR3: CASGLSWTGGQGYTF; DNA: TGTGCTAGTGGTTTATCGTGGACAGGGGGTCAGGGCTACACCTTC
D: TRBD1; J: TRBJ1-5; size: .; V: TRBV27; CDR3: CASRAGTVNQPQHF; DNA: TGTGCCAGCCGGGCCGGGACAGTAAATCAGCCCCAGCATTTT
D: .; J: TRBJ2-2; size: .; V: TRBV5-4; CDR3: CASSPNPGELFF; DNA: TGTGCCAGCAGCCCGAACCCTGGGGAGCTGTTTTTT
D: .; J: TRBJ2-7; size: .; V: TRBV10-2; CDR3: CASSPGLKAYEQYF; DNA: TGCGCCAGCAGTCCGGGACTCAAGGCCTACGAGCAGTACTTC
D: .; J: TRBJ1-3; size: .; V: TRBV9; CDR3: CASSVAASGNTIYF; DNA: TGTGCCAGCAGCGTAGCCGCCTCTGGAAACACCATATATTTT
D: .; J: TRBJ2-7; size: .; V: TRBV6-1; CDR3: CASSVGSYEQYF; DNA: TGTGCCAGCAGTGTGGGCTCCTACGAGCAGTACTTC
D: TRBD1; J: TRBJ2-7; size: .; V: TRBV11-3; CDR3: CASSFTGGTGVEQYF; DNA: TGTGCCAGCAGTTTCACAGGAGGGACAGGGGTCGAGCAGTACTTC
D: .; J: TRBJ2-7; size: few; V: TRBV5-1; CDR3: CASSLVVQPYEQYF; DNA: TGCGCCAGCAGCTTGGTGGTACAACCCTACGAGCAGTACTTC
D: .; J: TRBJ1-1; size: .; V: TRBV6-1; CDR3: CASSRTEAFF; DNA: TGTGCCAGCAGTCGGACTGAAGCTTTCTTT
D: .; J: TRBJ2-5; size: .; V: TRBV29-1; CDR3: CSVGVGETQYF; DNA: TGCAGCGTTGGGGTAGGCGAGACCCAGTACTTC
D: .; J: TRBJ1-4; size: .; V: TRBV6-6; CDR3: CASSYSSEKLFF; DNA: TGTGCCAGCAGTTACTCGAGCGAAAAACTGTTTTTT
D: .; J: TRBJ2-3; size: .; V: TRBV7-2; CDR3: CASSLGGADTQYF; DNA: TGTGCCAGCAGCTTAGGCGGGGCAGATACGCAGTATTTT
D: TRBD2; J: TRBJ2-5; size: .; V: TRBV18; CDR3: CASSPPSGNEQETQYF; DNA: TGTGCCAGCTCACCACCGAGCGGGAACGAACAAGAGACCCAGTACTTC
D: .; J: TRBJ1-5; size: few; V: TRBV28; CDR3: CASRPIQGSWAQPQHF; DNA: TGTGCCAGCAGACCCATTCAGGGGAGTTGGGCTCAGCCCCAGCATTTT
D: .; J: TRBJ2-2; size: .; V: TRBV7-2; CDR3: CASSPWGANTGELFF; DNA: TGTGCCAGCAGCCCCTGGGGGGCGAACACCGGGGAGCTGTTTTTT
D: .; J: TRBJ1-1; size: .; V: TRBV5-4; CDR3: CASSLPRVDTEAFF; DNA: TGTGCCAGCAGCTTGCCCAGGGTGGACACTGAAGCTTTCTTT
D: .; J: TRBJ1-2; size: .; V: TRBV27; CDR3: CASTRAGGANYGYTF; DNA: TGTGCCAGCACTAGGGCCGGGGGGGCTAACTATGGCTACACCTTC
D: TRBD1; J: TRBJ2-7; size: .; V: TRBV5-5; CDR3: CASSFPGGYEQYF; DNA: TGTGCCAGCAGCTTCCCAGGGGGCTACGAGCAGTACTTC
D: TRBD2; J: TRBJ2-5; size: .; V: TRBV5-1; CDR3: CASSRNSGRTETQYF; DNA: TGCGCCAGCAGCCGCAATAGCGGGAGGACAGAGACCCAGTACTTC
D: .; J: TRBJ2-5; size: .; V: TRBV5-1; CDR3: CASSFRGTHQETQYF; DNA: TGCGCCAGCAGCTTCAGGGGCACACACCAAGAGACCCAGTACTTC
D: .; J: TRBJ2-1; size: .; V: TRBV28; CDR3: CASSGADGYNEQFF; DNA: TGTGCCAGCAGCGGGGCCGACGGGTACAATGAGCAGTTCTTC
D: .; J: TRBJ2-7; size: .; V: TRBV12-5; CDR3: CASGSTVSYEQYF; DNA: TGTGCTAGTGGTTCCACGGTTTCCTACGAGCAGTACTTC
D: TRBD1; J: TRBJ1-1; size: .; V: TRBV10-3; CDR3: CAISPTGAGTEAFF; DNA: TGTGCCATCAGTCCTACAGGGGCGGGCACTGAAGCTTTCTTT